Listed below are T cell receptor beta chains from one sample, sequenced in a study of cytotoxic CD8 clonotypes in ibrutinib-treated CLL. Profiled with immunoSEQ multiplex PCR; TCRdb holds only in-frame clones, not every one. The sample comprises approximately 300,000 clones, 80% of which are singletons, and over 5.5% rests with the top ten. The specimen comprised PBMCs, sampled before ibrutinib treatment. The receptors here all came from a human donor with chronic lymphocytic leukemia. Both conserved end residues are part of each CDR3. Each record gives: D gene, V gene, J gene, CDR3 protein. The D gene is left open where the match is weak.

TRBD1	TRBV6-1	TRBJ1-2	CASSGNLGQGDYGYTF
-	TRBV11-2	TRBJ2-1	CASSLGLGWDEQFF
TRBD2	TRBV4-1	TRBJ2-3	CASSLRAGLSTDTQYF
-	TRBV7-8	TRBJ2-4	CASSPWTAGDIQYF
TRBD2	TRBV13	TRBJ2-1	CASSPLGSSGVQFF
-	TRBV4-2	TRBJ1-3	CASSHVSGNTIYF
-	TRBV27	TRBJ2-5	CASSLWIRGETQYF
TRBD1	TRBV6-5	TRBJ2-7	CASSYSGTENYEQYF
TRBD1	TRBV20-1	TRBJ2-7	CSARTGEQYF
-	TRBV6-5	TRBJ2-3	CASSIGRRTDTQYF
TRBD1	TRBV19	TRBJ1-1	CASSIIGQGNTEAFF
TRBD1	TRBV30	TRBJ2-7	CAWNSGQGDQYF
-	TRBV29-1	TRBJ2-7	CSVEAPSASSYEQYF
TRBD2	TRBV30	TRBJ2-1	CAWSVILAEGNEQFF
-	TRBV5-1	TRBJ2-5	CASSLEGHTRQETQYF
-	TRBV20-1	TRBJ2-3	CSARMYTQYF
-	TRBV30	TRBJ1-1	CAWTVMNTEAFF
-	TRBV11-3	TRBJ2-2	CASSKRDMLGELFF
-	TRBV27	TRBJ1-5	CASSLSGTPLRQPQHF
TRBD1	TRBV30	TRBJ2-7	CAGQGRGLHEQYF
-	TRBV27	TRBJ1-1	CASSSAGVITEAFF
TRBD1	TRBV7-9	TRBJ2-7	CASSSRQGGNEQYF